This T cell receptor (beta chain) is drawn from a study of identical twins. Findings and limits, study-wide: Cross-sectional statistics, not tracking of the same donors, supported the conclusions. When twins shared out-of-frame alpha sequences, those sequences had excess low generation probability. Modelling underestimated the level of out-of-frame TCR alpha sharing observed in monozygotic twins.

V lost 3 bases to trimming and J lost 6 bases, with 8 bases between them. This CDR3 spans 12 amino acids. A remark on this clonotype: Its antigen is unidentified.

Each cDNA held unique molecular identifiers, and template switching gave it a universal primer site. MiXCR, run by TCRdb on the 5' RACE reads, gives a single entry per CDR3 protein. This sample carries 420,000 or so distinct CDR3 sequences, around 20% of them seen once, and the ten largest clones take approximately 12%. Source material: naive T cells sorted from blood. The V gene is TRBV12-3 or TRBV12-4, the J gene TRBJ1-1; maybe TRBD1 (5 bases). This TCR came from a man aged 50 to 60 in good health. The CDR3 region has the DNA TGTGCCAGCAGTTTGAGGGGTCCTGAAGCTTTCTTT. This codes for CASSLRGPEAFF.